This entry concerns a single T cell receptor (beta chain). Its antigen is still unknown. The CDR3 has 14 residues. V lost 0 bases and J 8 bases, leaving 10 bases between the germline ends. CDR1 is MGHRA, CDR2 YSYEKL, per germline. The time point is: persistent/refractory GD, antithyroid drugs over 5 years with positive TRAb. The authors made the TCR library using RNA they extracted from PBMCs. TCR beta libraries were built with iRepertoire HTBI primers and Arm-PCR of CDR3 regions. TCRdb reanalysed the multiplex PCR reads using MiXCR and keeps one entry per CDR3 protein. Among about 460,000 distinct CDR3 sequences listed, around a fifth were seen once. The sample is drawn from a study of regulatory T cells in long-lasting Graves disease. Study-level points and caveats: It was peripheral blood alone, not thyroid tissue, that was studied.

The chain joins TRBV4-1 to TRBJ1-4; D ambiguous. The receptor was isolated from a female donor with Graves disease. This specimen consisted of peripheral blood mononuclear cells (PBMCs), obtained when the disease was refractory, from a patient treated with antithyroid drugs. The CDR3 here is CASSQDVRSEKLFF. DNA for the CDR3: TGCGCCAGCAGCCAAGATGTGAGGTCGGAAAAACTGTTTTTT.